This T cell receptor (beta chain) was captured in a study of response to subunit inactivated influenza vaccine. Only a few counts were recorded for this clonotype. TCRdb reprocessed the RT-PCR reads with MiXCR, giving one entry per CDR3 protein. The sample consists of hundreds of thousands of distinct CDR3 sequences, 14% of them appearing once. The CDR3 contains 15 residues. Germline V gene sequence: CDR1 SGHAT, CDR2 FQNNGV. The ends lost 5 bases at V and 1 base at J; junction bases unmatched: 4. V is TRBV11-2 and J is TRBJ2-2; the match to TRBD1 covers 7 bases. Sequences were derived from PBMCs from blood, sampled 14 to 15 days before vaccination. This receptor was identified in a man aged 45-60 years who received an inactivated influenza vaccine. CDR3 DNA sequence: TGTGCCAGCAGCACAAACAGGGGGAACACCGGGGAGCTGTTTTTT. Its protein product is CASSTNRGNTGELFF.